The sequence of this T cell receptor (beta chain) was determined in a study of blood T cell repertoires in COVID-19. Study-level background: PBMCs, B-cell-depleted T cells, or T cells were the source of the cDNA or gDNA that made up the material.

Assay used: immunoSEQ multiplex PCR; TCRdb lists only in-frame clones, some missing. The data show fewer than 400,000 clones, more than 85% seen once. The germline CDR1 and CDR2 sequences are SGDLS and YYNGEE. V was pared by 0 bases and J by 1 base, with 4 bases of the junction left unmatched. This CDR3 comprises 16 residues. This receptor was taken from a human donor in a cohort sampled during active COVID-19. The genes are TRBV9 and TRBJ2-3, with TRBD2 identical over 8 bases. Sequencing input: peripheral blood. The CDR3: CASSVGVSGGTDTQYF. As DNA, the CDR3 is TGTGCCAGCAGCGTAGGGGTTAGCGGGGGCACAGATACGCAGTATTTT. The variable domain in full, with the rest retrieved from reference TRBV9 and TRBJ2-3, is DSGVTQTPKHLITATGQRVTLRCSPRSGDLSVYWYQQSLDQGLQFLIQYYNGEERAKGNILERFSAQQFPDLHSELNLSSLELGDSALYFCASSVGVSGGTDTQYFGPGTRLTVL.